What follows are 2 T cell receptor beta chains derived from one specimen sequenced in a study of T cell changes during pregnancy in multiple sclerosis. TCRdb's copy holds only in-frame clones and misses some; the assay was immunoSEQ multiplex PCR. The sample shows more than 85,000 clones, over 85% of them seen only once. Sequences were derived from peripheral blood, sampled in the second trimester of pregnancy. The receptors here all came from a female donor with multiple sclerosis, enrolled in a pregnancy study.

The chain carries TRBV29-1 and TRBJ2-5, with TRBD1 matching 9 bases. CDR1 is SQVTM and CDR2 is ANQGSEA in the germline V gene. This CDR3 contains 15 residues. Trimming cost V 7 bases and J 5 bases; bases outside gene matches: 14. CDR3 sequence: CSAVQGTGRRETQYF. In DNA form, the CDR3 reads TGCAGCGCTGTTCAAGGGACAGGGAGGCGGGAGACCCAGTACTTC.

This clone was seen only a few times. The rearrangement joins TRBV6-4 to TRBJ2-3; TRBD2 aligns across 7 bases. V dropped 3 bases and J dropped 1; count of bases not matched to a gene: 1. This CDR3 is built from 14 residues. Germline CDR1 is MRHNA and CDR2 is SNTAGT. The CDR3 nucleotides are TGTGCCAGCAGTGAACGGGGGGGCACAGATACGCAGTATTTT. Translated, it gives CASSERGGTDTQYF.